One and the same sample provided the 3 T cell receptor beta chains below, sequenced in a study of shared clonotypes between healthy human individuals. Some clones are missing from TCRdb's copy, which holds only in-frame ones; the method was immunoSEQ multiplex PCR. The sample has around 980,000 clones, around three quarters seen once. The sequenced material came from memory CD4+ T cells from PBMCs. As to subset: CD45RA-negative fraction. The receptor source for this set is a man aged 18 to 29 in good health. Some clones in this sample may be carry-over from other donors' samples.

A note on this clone: Other nucleotide sequences from this sample produce the same CDR3. The chain combines TRBV18 with TRBJ1-1; D may be TRBD1 (5 bases). The CDR3 contains 13 residues. Germline CDR1 and CDR2: KGHSH and LQKENI. Trimming took off 5 bases at V and 2 bases at J, with 9 bases between the two ends. The CDR3 here is CASSTDTNTEAFF. The CDR3 nucleotides are TGTGCCAGCTCAACGGACACCAACACTGAAGCTTTCTTT.

V and J are TRBV29-1 and TRBJ2-5; no clear D gene. Germline V gene lookup returns CDR1 SQVTM and CDR2 ANQGSEA. V was cut by 6 bases and J by 5 bases, with 16 bases left in between. This CDR3 region has 13 residues. CDR3 nucleotides: TGCAGCGTCCCAAGTGGCTTGGGGGAGACCCAGTACTTC. Translated: CSVPSGLGETQYF.

This clone has a single count. The chain links TRBV7-8 to TRBJ2-6; unclear D gene. V was trimmed by 7 bases and J by 1 base, leaving 14 bases between them. CDR3 length: 16 amino acids. Germline CDR1 SGHVS, CDR2 FQNEAQ. The CDR3 is CASTSPSRSGANVLTF. CDR3 DNA: TGTGCCAGCACCTCACCGTCCAGATCTGGGGCCAACGTCCTGACTTTC.